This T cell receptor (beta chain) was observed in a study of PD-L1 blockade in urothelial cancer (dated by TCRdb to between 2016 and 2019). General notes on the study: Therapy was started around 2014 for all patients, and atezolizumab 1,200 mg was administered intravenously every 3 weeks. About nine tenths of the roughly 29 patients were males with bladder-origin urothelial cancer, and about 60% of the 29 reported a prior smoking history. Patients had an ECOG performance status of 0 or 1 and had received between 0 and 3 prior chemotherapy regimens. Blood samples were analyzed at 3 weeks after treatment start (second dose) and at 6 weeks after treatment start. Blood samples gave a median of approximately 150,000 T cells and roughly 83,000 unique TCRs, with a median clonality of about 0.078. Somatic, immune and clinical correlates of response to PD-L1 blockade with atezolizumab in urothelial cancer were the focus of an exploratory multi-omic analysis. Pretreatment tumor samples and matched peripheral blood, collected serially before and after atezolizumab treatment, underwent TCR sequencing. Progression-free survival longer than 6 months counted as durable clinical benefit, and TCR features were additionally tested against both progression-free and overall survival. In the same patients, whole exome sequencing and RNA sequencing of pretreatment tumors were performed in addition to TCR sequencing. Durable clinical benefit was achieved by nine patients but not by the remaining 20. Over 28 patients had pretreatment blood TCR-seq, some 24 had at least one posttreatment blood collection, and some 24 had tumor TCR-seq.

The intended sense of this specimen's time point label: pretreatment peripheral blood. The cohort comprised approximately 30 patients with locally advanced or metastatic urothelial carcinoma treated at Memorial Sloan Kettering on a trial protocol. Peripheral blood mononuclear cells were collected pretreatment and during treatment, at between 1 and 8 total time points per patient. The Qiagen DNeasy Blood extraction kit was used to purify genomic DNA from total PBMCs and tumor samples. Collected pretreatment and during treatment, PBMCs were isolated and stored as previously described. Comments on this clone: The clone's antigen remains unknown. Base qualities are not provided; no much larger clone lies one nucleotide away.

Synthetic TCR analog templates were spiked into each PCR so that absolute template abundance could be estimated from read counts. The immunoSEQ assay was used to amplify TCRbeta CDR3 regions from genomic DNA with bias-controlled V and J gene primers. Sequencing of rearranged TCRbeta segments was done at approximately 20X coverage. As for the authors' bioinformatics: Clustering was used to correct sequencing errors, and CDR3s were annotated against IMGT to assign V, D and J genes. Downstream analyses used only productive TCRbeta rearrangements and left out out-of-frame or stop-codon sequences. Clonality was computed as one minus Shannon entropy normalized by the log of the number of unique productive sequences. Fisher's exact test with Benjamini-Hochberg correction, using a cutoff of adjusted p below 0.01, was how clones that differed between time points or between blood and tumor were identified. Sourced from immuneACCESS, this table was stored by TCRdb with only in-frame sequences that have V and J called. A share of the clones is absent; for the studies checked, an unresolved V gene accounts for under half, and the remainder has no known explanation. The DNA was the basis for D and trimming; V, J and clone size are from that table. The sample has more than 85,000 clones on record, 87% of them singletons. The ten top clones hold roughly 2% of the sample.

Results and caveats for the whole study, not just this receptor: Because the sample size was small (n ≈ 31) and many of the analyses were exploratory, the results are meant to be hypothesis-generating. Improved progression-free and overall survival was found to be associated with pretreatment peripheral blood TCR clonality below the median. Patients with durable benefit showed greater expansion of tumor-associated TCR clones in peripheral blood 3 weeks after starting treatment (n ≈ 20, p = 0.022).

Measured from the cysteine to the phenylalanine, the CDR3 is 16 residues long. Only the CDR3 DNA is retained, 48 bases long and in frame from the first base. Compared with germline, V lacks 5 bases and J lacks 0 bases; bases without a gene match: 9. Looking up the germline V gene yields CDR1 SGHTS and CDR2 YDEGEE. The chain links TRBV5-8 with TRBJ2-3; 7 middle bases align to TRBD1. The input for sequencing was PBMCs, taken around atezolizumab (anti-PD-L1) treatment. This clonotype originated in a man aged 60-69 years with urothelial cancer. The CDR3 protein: CASSLGQVPSTDTQYF. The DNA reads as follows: TGTGCCAGCAGTCTTGGACAGGTCCCTAGCACAGATACGCAGTATTTT. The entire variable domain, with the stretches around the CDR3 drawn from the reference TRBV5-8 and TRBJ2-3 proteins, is EAGVTQSPTHLIKTRGQQATLRCSPISGHTSVYWYQQALGLGLQFLLWYDEGEERNRGNFPPRFSGRQFPNYSSELNVNALELEDSALYLCASSLGQVPSTDTQYFGPGTRLTVL.